Sequencing of this TCR beta chain was carried out in a study of shared clonotypes between healthy human individuals. TCRdb's copy holds only in-frame clones and misses some; the assay was immunoSEQ multiplex PCR. This sample has millions of clones, with over 85% found just once. Study results and limitations: The study's rarefaction showed incomplete sorted-subset sequencing despite large depth.

On this clone itself: What it recognizes is unknown.

The CDR3 length is 14 residues. Germline V gives CDR1 MNHNS, CDR2 SASEGT. Trimming pared 4 bases from V and 10 bases from J, leaving 19 bases between. This chain uses TRBV6-1 with TRBJ1-1; the D gene is possibly TRBD1 (6 bases). Sequencing input: naive CD4+ T cells sorted from blood. Subset defined: CD45RA+ positively selected. This clonotype was sampled from a man between 18 and 29 years old in good health. The CDR3 DNA follows: TGTGCCAGCAGTGGGTACCAGGGGACGCAGTCAGCTTTCTTT. Translating gives CASSGYQGTQSAFF.